These 20 T cell receptor beta chains came from one sample sequenced in a study of T cell responses to AZD1222 COVID-19 vaccine. Measured with immunoSEQ multiplex PCR; TCRdb has only the in-frame clones, and not every one. The table has approximately 120,000 clones, roughly 93% seen once. The source material was peripheral blood, sampled on day 0 of AZD1222 vaccination. The origin of the receptors is an adult in good health.

The chain combines TRBV25-1 with TRBJ2-7, with 7 nucleotides matching TRBD2. V lost 7 bases to trimming and J lost 0 bases; unmatched junction nucleotides: 6. The CDR3 runs to 14 residues. Germline V gene sequence: CDR1 MGHDK, CDR2 SYGVNS. CDR3 loop: CASTVAGPSYEQYF. The CDR3 region has the DNA TGTGCCAGCACTGTAGCGGGTCCCTCCTACGAGCAGTACTTC.

This chain connects TRBV29-1 to TRBJ2-5; TRBD1 matches at 11 bases. Germline V lookup: CDR1 SQVTM, CDR2 ANQGSEA. CDR3 length: 13 residues. V dropped 4 bases and J dropped 5; count of bases not matched to a gene: 3. The CDR3 DNA follows: TGCAGCGTTGGAGGGACAGGGGGTGAGACCCAGTACTTC. This sequence encodes CSVGGTGGETQYF.

This clone was recorded a few times. The chain is built from TRBV19 and TRBJ1-5; TRBD1 might be the D (6 bases). Germline V CDR1 and CDR2: LNHDA, SQIVND (reference sequence). V lost 3 bases, J lost 1 base, and 13 bases lay in between. The CDR3 runs 16 residues. For the CDR3, the DNA is TGTGCCAGTAGTATTCCGGGGAGGGGGAGCAATCAGCCCCAGCATTTT. It yields the protein CASSIPGRGSNQPQHF.

A single count supports this clone. V usage is TRBV12-3 or TRBV12-4 and J usage is TRBJ1-5, with D unclear. This CDR3 has 13 residues. Trimming removed 7 bases at V and 6 bases at J, with 13 bases between. The CDR3 sequence is CASNMSPTQPQHF. DNA for the CDR3: TGTGCCAGCAATATGTCGCCGACTCAGCCCCAGCATTTT.

V usage is TRBV7-9 and J usage is TRBJ1-1, with 8 bases aligning to TRBD1. The CDR3 spans 15 residues. The V segment lost 5 bases and the J segment 6 bases; nucleotides outside the gene matches: 11. Germline-derived CDR1 and CDR2 are SEHNR and FQNEAQ (reference sequence). The CDR3 nucleotides are TGTGCCAGCAGCCCGTTGGGGACAGGTTTTTCTGAAGCTTTCTTT. Protein: CASSPLGTGFSEAFF.

This sequence joins TRBV5-1 and TRBJ1-4, with D possibly being TRBD1 (5 bases). This CDR3 is 13 amino acids long. Looked up from germline, CDR1 is SGHRS and CDR2 is YFSETQ. The V end was cut by 8 bases, the J end by 7 bases, with 15 bases between. The CDR3 here is CASRGGSREKLFF. As DNA, the CDR3 is TGCGCCAGTAGGGGTGGGAGTCGTGAAAAACTGTTTTTT.

This sequence joins TRBV3-1 (or the pseudogene TRBV3-2) and TRBJ1-3; D gene ambiguous. The CDR3 sequence is 14 residues long. Trimming left V 0 bases short and J 0 bases short, with 3 bases between. The germline gives CDR1 LGHDT, CDR2 YNNKEL (reference sequence). Here the CDR3 DNA reads TGTGCCAGCAGCCAAGATTACTCTGGAAACACCATATATTTT. Its translation: CASSQDYSGNTIYF.

The genes are TRBV7-2 and TRBJ1-1; no clear D gene. This CDR3 spans 13 amino acids. V was shortened by 6 bases and J by 1 base, with 9 bases between the two germline ends. Germline V gene sequence: CDR1 SGHTA, CDR2 FQGNSA. The chain's CDR3 is CASSLNANTEAFF. DNA of the CDR3: TGTGCCAGCAGTTTGAACGCGAACACTGAAGCTTTCTTT.

In its sample, this clone was seen once. The chain has TRBV29-1 and TRBJ1-2; 8 bases are a match to TRBD1. CDR3 length equals 18 residues. Germline lookup yields CDR1 SQVTM and CDR2 ANQGSEA. V lost 4 bases and J lost 2; bases outside the gene matches: 18. CDR3 in DNA: TGCAGCGTTGGTGGGGGGTGGACAGGGATGGGAGACAACTATGGCTACACCTTC. Translating it yields CSVGGGWTGMGDNYGYTF.

The chain joins TRBV6-2 or TRBV6-3 to TRBJ1-5, with D perhaps TRBD1 (5 bases). Trimming left V 5 bases short and J 5 bases short, with 13 bases between. In germline, CDR1 is MNHEY, CDR2 SVGEGT. The CDR3 totals 14 residues. CDR3 sequence (DNA): TGTGCCAGCAGTACGGGACGGGAATATCAGCCCCAGCATTTT. As protein: CASSTGREYQPQHF.

The rearrangement uses TRBV4-1 and TRBJ2-1; 7 bases map to TRBD2. Germline V gene sequence: CDR1 MGHRA, CDR2 YSYEKL. This CDR3 contains 17 residues. V dropped 2 bases and J dropped 0; count of bases not matched to a gene: 7. The CDR3 loop is CASSQRAGIPSYNEQFF. The CDR3 bases are TGCGCCAGCAGCCAACGAGCGGGAATTCCCTCCTACAATGAGCAGTTCTTC.

In its sample, this clone was seen once. The rearrangement uses TRBV28 and TRBJ1-5; D may be TRBD1 (6 bases). The CDR3 consists of 15 residues. The germline V gene encodes CDR1 MDHEN and CDR2 SYDVKM. V lost 5 bases and J lost 6, with 17 bases in between. In nucleotides, the CDR3 is TGTGCCAGCAGTACCTCAACAGGGACGAGTCAGCCCCAGCATTTT. Its protein is CASSTSTGTSQPQHF.

The chain combines TRBV19 with TRBJ2-2, with D uncertain. Germline CDR1 LNHDA, CDR2 SQIVND (reference sequence). This CDR3 is 13 amino acids long. Trimming shortened V by 6 bases and J by 4 bases, and 9 bases separated the two germline ends. The CDR3 DNA reads TGTGCCAGTAGCCTGAGAGGCACCGGGGAGCTGTTTTTT. It yields the protein CASSLRGTGELFF.

The rearrangement uses TRBV13 and TRBJ2-3, with D perhaps assigned TRBD1 or TRBD2 (5 bases each). Trimming removed 0 bases at V and 4 bases at J, with 14 bases between. The CDR3 is 16 residues long. Germline V gives CDR1 PRHDT, CDR2 FYEKMQ (reference sequence). CDR3: CASSLGNLGVADTQYF. The CDR3 DNA sequence: TGTGCCAGCAGCTTAGGCAACTTGGGGGTGGCAGATACGCAGTATTTT. Supplemented by reference TRBV13 and TRBJ2-3, the full variable domain reads AAGVIQSPRHLIKEKRETATLKCYPIPRHDTVYWYQQGPGQDPQFLISFYEKMQSDKGSIPDRFSAQQFSDYHSELNMSSLELGDSALYFCASSLGNLGVADTQYFGPGTRLTVL.

The chain links TRBV7-3 to TRBJ2-2; D is undetermined. V gave up 4 bases and J gave up 3 bases, with 6 bases separating them. The CDR3 runs 13 residues. Germline V gene sequence: CDR1 SGHTA, CDR2 FQGTGA. DNA of the CDR3: TGTGCCAGCAGCTCAACGGACACCGGGGAGCTGTTTTTT. Its protein product is CASSSTDTGELFF.

This chain uses TRBV4-3 with TRBJ1-2; 11 nucleotides agree with TRBD1. CDR1 and CDR2 (germline): LGHNA, YSLEER. The CDR3 runs 15 residues. Trimming at V came to 0 bases and at J to 6 bases, leaving 3 bases not matched to a gene. Written as DNA, the CDR3 is TGCGCCAGCAGCCAAGAGGACAGGGGGCAGAATGGCTACACCTTC. Translation gives CASSQEDRGQNGYTF.

The chain carries TRBV7-3 and TRBJ2-3, with no clear D. The V and J ends lost 3 bases and 2 bases respectively, with 9 bases between them. The CDR3 spans 14 residues. Germline values: CDR1 SGHTA, CDR2 FQGTGA. This CDR3 is CASSFGGNTDTQYF. CDR3 sequence (DNA): TGTGCCAGCAGCTTCGGCGGCAACACAGATACGCAGTATTTT.

On this clone itself: The sample carries other DNA sequences with the same CDR3. The chain combines TRBV7-9 with TRBJ2-1; D not certain. The CDR3 loop spans 12 amino acids. Germline V gives CDR1 SEHNR, CDR2 FQNEAQ (reference sequence). The V end lost 1 base, the J end lost 8 bases, and 6 bases lay between the germline ends. CDR3 protein: CASSLEGYEQFF. The CDR3 DNA reads TGTGCCAGCAGCTTAGAAGGGTATGAGCAGTTCTTC.

The chain is built from TRBV27 and TRBJ2-4; 14 bases fit TRBD2. The CDR3 covers 16 residues. V trimming: 0 bases; J trimming: 6 bases; junction bases outside the gene matches: 1. Germline V gives CDR1 MNHEY, CDR2 SMNVEV (reference sequence). The CDR3 protein is CASSLSGTSGRNIQYF. The CDR3 DNA reads as TGTGCCAGCAGTTTATCCGGGACTAGCGGGAGAAACATTCAGTACTTC.

The count of this clone is one. The V and J genes are TRBV6-6 and TRBJ1-3; D possibly corresponds to TRBD1 (6 bases). Trimming took 5 bases from V and 0 from J, leaving 17 bases between them. From germline, CDR1 is MNHNY and CDR2 SVGAGI (reference sequence). CDR3 length: 17 residues. CDR3 region: CASSLPGTYHSGNTIYF. Written as DNA, the CDR3 is TGTGCCAGCAGTCTCCCCGGGACATACCACTCTGGAAACACCATATATTTT.